This T cell receptor (beta chain) is drawn from a study of beta chain features in type 1 diabetes. Study-level results: A moderate, significant TCRB CDR3 shortening appeared in type 1 diabetes across four CD4+ subsets.

This CDR3 comprises 11 residues. Deletions cut 10 bases from V and 4 bases from J, with 11 bases between. From germline, CDR1 is MNHNS and CDR2 SASEGT. About this clone: What it recognizes is unknown.

Sequenced material consisted of expressed TCRB transcripts (all of the isolated RNA was reverse transcribed). The table came from immunoSEQ multiplex PCR; TCRdb's copy has only in-frame clones and leaves some out. Among more than 120,000 clones listed, less than 15% were seen once. The sequencing input was central memory CD4+ T cells from blood. The origin of this receptor is a man in his late teens or twenties with type 1 diabetes. This chain connects TRBV6-1 to TRBJ2-7, with D uncertain. CDR3 residues: CATYIYYEQYF. The CDR3 region has the DNA TGTGCCACCTATATTTATTACGAGCAGTACTTC.